Listed below are T cell receptor beta chains from one sample, sequenced in a study of blood T cell repertoires in COVID-19. The repertoire was sequenced with immunoSEQ multiplex PCR; TCRdb's copy has only in-frame clones and lacks some. The sample holds around 93,000 clones, 90% seen once. The source material was peripheral blood. The receptors shown here come from a man younger than 35 with COVID-19, enrolled during active disease. The conserved cysteine and the conserved F or W are not part of the CDR3 here. Each record gives: J gene, CDR3 length, V gene, CDR3 protein.

>TRBJ2-1|13|TRBV7-2
ASSFPGGTYNEQF
>TRBJ1-6|10|TRBV28
AIQGVNSPLH
>TRBJ2-7|9|TRBV12-3/TRBV12-4
ASRLRGEQY
>TRBJ2-3|11|TRBV19
ASSILAADTQY
>TRBJ2-2|12|TRBV7-3
ASSFSLNTGELF
>TRBJ1-2|9|TRBV28
ASWDRFGYT
>TRBJ1-2|18|TRBV4-3
ASSQFTQGTGLLGTYGYT
>TRBJ1-5|14|TRBV28
ASEEGGGYSNQPQH
>TRBJ2-5|15|TRBV11-2
ASSLIPRTGGVQTQY
>TRBJ1-6|13|TRBV7-2
ASSQAAGGRSPLH
>TRBJ2-5|13|TRBV4-1
ASSQAWGVGETQY
>TRBJ1-4|11|TRBV5-4
ASSFQGNEKLF
>TRBJ2-2|12|TRBV5-1
ASSATVNTGELF
>TRBJ2-7|11|TRBV12-3/TRBV12-4
ASSFGGGYEQY
>TRBJ1-3|11|TRBV30
AGQRDIGNTIY
>TRBJ2-7|13|TRBV5-1
ASSSYFGKTYEQY
>TRBJ2-1|12|TRBV3-1/TRBV3-2
ASTDGLAGREQF
>TRBJ2-1|13|TRBV27
ASRTGLADYNEQF
>TRBJ2-2|12|TRBV5-4
ASSARGGPGELF
>TRBJ2-7|14|TRBV27
ASSLSWGQLSYEQY
>TRBJ1-3|13|TRBV10-3
AISESRQGADTIY
>TRBJ2-7|10|TRBV12-3/TRBV12-4
ASSIDRYEQY
>TRBJ1-3|15|TRBV30
AWSGFLRTGGGNTIY
>TRBJ2-6|14|TRBV29-1
SVYLGRPSGANVLT
>TRBJ1-1|12|TRBV19
ASSIRTVRTEAF
>TRBJ2-7|15|TRBV7-2
ASSPYSGTLSSYEQY
>TRBJ2-7|11|TRBV19
ASITREGYEQY
>TRBJ2-5|13|TRBV30
AWSKTGSSQETQY
>TRBJ2-5|10|TRBV2
ASNRGRETQY
>TRBJ2-7|11|TRBV29-1
SVESTASYEQY
>TRBJ2-5|13|TRBV25-1
ASSQPHRDQETQY
>TRBJ1-4|12|TRBV27
ASRGGLPNEKLF
>TRBJ1-5|12|TRBV7-3
ASSFEGAVQPQH
>TRBJ2-7|11|TRBV24-1
ATSDPGGSEQY